This T cell receptor beta chain stems from a study of T-cell reconstitution after alpha-beta-depleted transplantation in children. General study findings and limits: Among T cells one year after transplant, newly produced cells accounted for most counts and diversity. From surviving recipient T cells and thymic progenitors came the high day-60 TCRbeta diversity observed in some patients.

This sample's TCRbeta library carried unique molecular identifier barcodes. TCRdb reanalysed the PCR reads using MiXCR and keeps one entry per CDR3 protein. The data contain 700,000 to 850,000 distinct CDR3 sequences, 15% to 20% of them singletons. J lost 9 bases, V lost 1 base, and 7 bases had no gene match. CDR3 length: 14 residues. Per germline, CDR1 SQVTM and CDR2 ANQGSEA. As regards this clonotype: Its antigen is undetermined.

J is TRBJ2-1 and V is TRBV29-1, with 9 bases matching TRBD2. The sequences come from PBMCs, mostly from graft donor cells, collected 360 days after TCRalphabeta/CD19-depleted stem cell transplant. The TCR was taken from a male patient under 18 who had a stem cell transplant for acute lymphoblastic leukemia, so the T cells may come from the graft donor. The DNA for the CDR3 is TGCAGCGTTGAAGGTCGACTAGCGGACGGTGAGCAGTTCTTC. Its protein product is CSVEGRLADGEQFF.